A selection of T cell receptor beta chains follows, all from one sample in a study of blood T cell repertoires in COVID-19. The data were produced by immunoSEQ multiplex PCR, yet TCRdb's version contains in-frame clones alone and is incomplete. The data show 300,000 to 350,000 clones, with around 90% seen just once and about 4.5% held by the top ten. Sequenced: PBMCs or T cells enriched from blood (not recorded which). The receptors derive from a woman aged 18 to 35 with acute COVID-19. Each CDR3 is given with its conserved first and last residue. The order of the fields is CDR3 protein, CDR3 DNA, J gene, D gene, clone size, V gene. A D gene is named only where the DNA matches it firmly. Rows may omit the clone size; those that give it use once, few, many or a size class.

CASSSRVNTEAFF	TGTGCCAGTAGTAGTCGGGTTAACACTGAAGCTTTCTTT	TRBJ1-1	NA	NA	TRBV19
CASSPYLSTGELFF	TGTGCCAGCAGCCCCTACCTAAGTACCGGGGAGCTGTTTTTT	TRBJ2-2	NA	NA	TRBV7-9
CASSVEGLAEVSTDTQYF	TGTGCCAGCAGCGTAGAGGGACTAGCAGAGGTTAGCACAGATACGCAGTATTTT	TRBJ2-3	TRBD2	few	TRBV9
CASSPGLADDLEQFF	TGTGCCAGCAGTCCTGGACTAGCGGACGACCTGGAGCAGTTCTTC	TRBJ2-1	TRBD2	NA	TRBV2
CASSFGTLYEQYF	TGTGCCAGCAGCTTTGGGACTCTTTACGAGCAGTACTTC	TRBJ2-7	NA	once	TRBV7-9
CASSQAGTLNSPLHF	TGTGCCAGCAGCCAAGCAGGAACTCTCAATTCACCCCTCCACTTT	TRBJ1-6	NA	few	TRBV3-1/TRBV3-2
CASSQEYRGQQPQHF	TGTGCCAGCTCACAAGAGTACAGGGGGCAACAGCCCCAGCATTTT	TRBJ1-5	TRBD1	once	TRBV18
CASSSRLAGERNEQFF	TGTGCCAGCAGTTCCCGACTAGCGGGAGAACGCAATGAGCAGTTCTTC	TRBJ2-1	TRBD2	NA	TRBV27
CASRRLAGKETQYF	TGTGCCAGCAGAAGACTAGCGGGTAAAGAGACCCAGTACTTC	TRBJ2-5	TRBD2	NA	TRBV6-5
CASSFRGRGRLNYGYTF	TGTGCCAGCAGTTTTAGGGGCAGGGGAAGGCTAAACTATGGCTACACCTTC	TRBJ1-2	NA	few	TRBV28
CASRPSLAGGYEQYF	TGCGCCAGCCGCCCATCCCTAGCGGGTGGCTACGAGCAGTACTTC	TRBJ2-7	TRBD2	NA	TRBV5-1
CATSHPAGENTEAFF	TGTGCCACCAGCCACCCGGCGGGAGAGAACACTGAAGCTTTCTTT	TRBJ1-1	NA	NA	TRBV15
CASRVDRVDNNEQFF	TGTGCCAGCAGAGTGGACAGGGTGGATAACAATGAGCAGTTCTTC	TRBJ2-1	TRBD1	NA	TRBV4-2
CASSHLTGNEQFF	TGTGCCAGCAGCCACCTGACAGGGAATGAGCAGTTCTTC	TRBJ2-1	TRBD1	NA	TRBV28
CASSGKREEDTDTQYF	TGTGCCAGCAGCGGCAAGCGGGAGGAGGACACAGATACGCAGTATTTT	TRBJ2-3	TRBD2	NA	TRBV9
CASSFRLAGENNEQFF	TGTGCCAGCAGCTTCCGACTAGCGGGCGAGAACAATGAGCAGTTCTTC	TRBJ2-1	TRBD2	NA	TRBV7-3
CASSPVLTGGSGNTIYF	TGTGCCAGCAGTCCCGTTCTGACGGGAGGCTCTGGAAACACCATATATTTT	TRBJ1-3	NA	NA	TRBV27
CASSFSGVGNTIYF	TGTGCCAGCAGTTTTTCAGGGGTGGGAAACACCATATATTTT	TRBJ1-3	NA	NA	TRBV27
CASTGQPHGYTF	TGTGCCAGCACCGGACAGCCCCATGGCTACACCTTC	TRBJ1-2	NA	NA	TRBV6-5
CASSRLAGGNTGELFF	TGTGCCAGCAGTCGACTAGCGGGAGGGAACACCGGGGAGCTGTTTTTT	TRBJ2-2	TRBD2	NA	TRBV6-6
CASSLGLAGGPSRTDTQYF	TGTGCCAGCAGCTTGGGGCTAGCGGGAGGGCCCTCACGCACAGATACGCAGTATTTT	TRBJ2-3	TRBD2	NA	TRBV7-9
CASRGTSGRVTDTQYF	TGTGCCAGCAGGGGGACTAGCGGGAGGGTCACAGATACGCAGTATTTT	TRBJ2-3	TRBD2	NA	TRBV2
CASSPRGGYGNTIYF	TGTGCCAGCAGTCCCCGAGGGGGCTATGGAAACACCATATATTTT	TRBJ1-3	TRBD1	NA	TRBV28
CASRPNRRVNTEAFF	TGTGCCAGCAGGCCTAACAGGAGGGTCAACACTGAAGCTTTCTTT	TRBJ1-1	NA	once	TRBV28
CATQSGRGYNEQFF	TGTGCTACTCAAAGCGGGAGGGGATACAATGAGCAGTTCTTC	TRBJ2-1	TRBD2	NA	TRBV12-5
CASSLDNTVPSYEQYF	TGTGCCAGCAGCTTAGATAATACGGTTCCCTCCTACGAGCAGTACTTC	TRBJ2-7	NA	NA	TRBV11-2
CASSLVGGAVPRPQHF	TGTGCCAGCAGTTTAGTCGGCGGAGCAGTCCCTCGGCCCCAGCATTTT	TRBJ1-5	NA	NA	TRBV28
CASITSGNTGELFF	TGTGCCAGCATCACTAGCGGCAACACCGGGGAGCTGTTTTTT	TRBJ2-2	TRBD2	NA	TRBV28